The 16 T cell receptor beta chains below were found in one sample sequenced in a study of T cell changes during pregnancy in multiple sclerosis. Profiled with immunoSEQ multiplex PCR; TCRdb holds only in-frame clones, not every one. The sample includes about 40,000 clones, about 92% of them seen just once. Sample: CD8+ T cells from peripheral blood mononuclear cells, taken in the first trimester of pregnancy. These receptors came from a female donor with multiple sclerosis, enrolled in a pregnancy study.

This chain links TRBV4-1 with TRBJ1-1, with no clear D. Germline-derived CDR1 and CDR2 are MGHRA and YSYEKL. The CDR3 runs to 13 residues. V gave up 3 bases and J gave up 5 bases, with 10 bases separating them. CDR3 sequence: CASSHPGVTEAFF. The CDR3 coding sequence is TGCGCCAGCAGCCACCCCGGGGTAACTGAAGCTTTCTTT.

The gene calls are TRBV14 and TRBJ2-1; 8 bases match TRBD1. The CDR3 covers 15 residues. V shed 4 bases, J shed 0 bases, and the junction held 2 bases outside the gene matches. The germline CDR1 and CDR2 sequences are SGHDN and FVKESK. CDR3 protein: CASSPGTGSYNEQFF. The DNA of the CDR3 is TGTGCCAGCAGCCCAGGGACAGGCTCCTACAATGAGCAGTTCTTC.

This chain links TRBV10-2 with TRBJ2-1, with TRBD1 as a possible D gene (6 bases). V was pared by 6 bases and J by 7 bases, with 22 bases between. From germline, CDR1 is WSHSY and CDR2 SAAADI. The CDR3 spans 16 residues. The CDR3: CASRGIGTRTTNEQFF. In DNA form, the CDR3 reads TGCGCCAGCAGAGGAATTGGGACACGGACAACAAATGAGCAGTTCTTC.

The V gene is TRBV27, the J gene TRBJ1-1; D possibly corresponds to TRBD1 (6 bases). Per germline, CDR1 MNHEY and CDR2 SMNVEV (reference sequence). The CDR3 sequence is 14 residues long. The ends were cut back, 6 bases at V and 1 base at J, with 12 bases in the middle. This chain's CDR3 is CASRIQGQNTEAFF. CDR3 DNA: TGTGCCAGCAGAATACAGGGTCAGAACACTGAAGCTTTCTTT.

V is TRBV15 and J is TRBJ1-4; no definite D call. This CDR3 comprises 11 residues. V lost 5 bases to trimming and J lost 6 bases, with 4 bases between them. CDR1 and CDR2 (germline): LNHNV, YYDKDF (reference sequence). CDR3 residues: CATSSDEKLFF. The CDR3 DNA is TGTGCCACCAGCTCAGATGAAAAACTGTTTTTT.

The CDR3 sequence is CASSSTSGAAGGELFF. The DNA for the CDR3 is TGTGCCAGCAGCTCCACTAGCGGGGCTGCGGGGGGGGAGCTGTTTTTT. V is TRBV13 and J is TRBJ2-2, with 10 bases lining up with TRBD2. Germline V gives CDR1 PRHDT, CDR2 FYEKMQ (reference sequence). This CDR3 comprises 16 residues. V was clipped by 4 bases and J by 8 bases; unmatched bases: 10.

The V and J genes are TRBV15 and TRBJ2-5, with D possibly matching TRBD2 (5 bases). Germline CDR1 and CDR2: LNHNV and YYDKDF (reference sequence). The CDR3 length is 13 residues. Trimming took 8 bases from V and 5 from J, leaving 15 bases between them. The CDR3 region has the DNA TGTGCCACCGCGTGGACTTCCGGGGAGACCCAGTACTTC. Translation gives CATAWTSGETQYF.

This chain connects TRBV28 to TRBJ2-7; 7 bases map to TRBD1. From germline, CDR1 is MDHEN and CDR2 SYDVKM. This CDR3 has 14 amino acids. V lost 2 bases, J lost 6 bases, and 7 bases stayed unmatched. The CDR3 here is CASSLNNRGGEQYF. CDR3 nucleotide sequence: TGTGCCAGCAGTTTAAACAACAGGGGTGGCGAGCAGTACTTC.

The chain is built from TRBV5-1 and TRBJ2-5; tentatively, D is TRBD1 (5 bases). CDR1 and CDR2 from the germline V gene are SGHRS and YFSETQ. Trimming removed 2 bases from V and 5 bases from J, with 7 bases in between. This CDR3 contains 12 residues. CDR3 protein: CASSLGVETQYF. In nucleotides, the CDR3 is TGCGCCAGCAGCTTAGGGGTCGAGACCCAGTACTTC.

V is TRBV9 and J is TRBJ1-1; 9 nucleotides match TRBD1. Per germline, CDR1 SGDLS and CDR2 YYNGEE. CDR3 size: 15 residues. Trimming at V came to 3 bases and at J to 1 base, leaving 4 bases not matched to a gene. CDR3 region: CASSAPGQGNTEAFF. The CDR3 region has the DNA TGTGCCAGCAGCGCTCCGGGACAGGGGAACACTGAAGCTTTCTTT.

This chain uses TRBV9 with TRBJ1-6; the D gene is possibly TRBD1 (5 bases). There are 14 residues in the CDR3. V was pared by 3 bases and J by 8 bases, with 12 bases between. CDR1 is SGDLS, CDR2 YYNGEE, per germline. CDR3: CASSETVTHSPLHF. The CDR3 DNA is TGTGCCAGCAGCGAGACAGTGACTCATTCACCCCTCCACTTT.

The count of this clone is one. CDR3 coding DNA: TGTGCCAGCAGCGAAGCGGGGGGCCTGACAGATACGCAGTATTTT. Protein sequence: CASSEAGGLTDTQYF. This chain uses TRBV9 with TRBJ2-3; 9 positions agree with TRBD2. Losses at the gene ends were 3 bases for V and 3 bases for J; bases not matched to a gene: 5. Germline loops: CDR1 SGDLS, CDR2 YYNGEE. This CDR3 is 15 amino acids long.

This clone was counted at least ten times. The chain uses TRBV9 and TRBJ2-2; no reliable D call. CDR1 is SGDLS, CDR2 YYNGEE, per germline. The CDR3 extends over 17 amino acids. The ends were cut back, 0 bases at V and 0 bases at J, with 12 bases in the middle. CDR3 nucleotide sequence: TGTGCCAGCAGCGTAGCTCGACACGGATCGAACACCGGGGAGCTGTTTTTT. Translation: CASSVARHGSNTGELFF.

The chain employs TRBV2 and TRBJ2-7; 7 bases are a match to TRBD1. CDR3 length: 16 residues. CDR1 is SNHLY and CDR2 is FYNNEI in the germline V gene. Losses at the gene ends were 3 bases for V and 1 base for J; bases not matched to a gene: 9. In DNA, the CDR3 is TGTGCCAGCAGTGAGGGCGAGACAGGGAATTCCTACGAGCAGTACTTC. Translated, it gives CASSEGETGNSYEQYF.

V is TRBV5-1 and J is TRBJ2-3; D gene unclear. V was cut by 0 bases and J by 3 bases, with 8 bases left in between. The CDR3 has 14 residues. Germline assignment: CDR1 SGHRS and CDR2 YFSETQ. The CDR3 DNA reads as TGCGCCAGCAGCTTGGAGACAAATACAGATACGCAGTATTTT. Its translation is CASSLETNTDTQYF.

The V call is TRBV5-6, the J call TRBJ1-4; D gene uncertain. This CDR3 comprises 13 residues. The germline gives CDR1 SGHDT, CDR2 YYEEEE. Trimming stripped 0 bases from V and 5 bases from J, with 5 bases between. The CDR3 here is CASSLGQNEKLFF. In DNA form, the CDR3 reads TGTGCCAGCAGCTTGGGTCAGAATGAAAAACTGTTTTTT.